The T cell receptor (beta chain) described here comes from a study of OX40 agonist ivuxolimab in advanced cancers. For the wider study: Ivuxolimab was an agonistic, fully human IgG2 monoclonal antibody directed against OX40 (CD134), a costimulatory receptor. Intravenous ivuxolimab was administered to patients every 2 weeks at six dose levels: 0.01, 0.1, 0.3, 1.5, 3 and 10 mg/kg. Among the roughly 52 dose-escalation patients, around 19 had hepatocellular carcinoma, around 15 melanoma, 9 renal cell carcinoma and 9 head and neck cancer. In the dose-escalation cohort, more than 80% of patients were male, and the mean age was roughly 60 years with a range of roughly 23 to 79. Prior anti-PD-1, anti-PD-L1 or anti-CTLA-4 therapy was permitted, and 40% to 50% of dose-escalation patients had received checkpoint inhibitors. Partial responses occurred in three dose-escalation patients: two with cutaneous melanoma and one with hepatocellular carcinoma. The point of sequencing TCRbeta in the periphery was to test whether ivuxolimab changed TCR sequence diversity and drove clonal T-cell expansion. The monotherapy dose-escalation portion (N ≈ 52 patients) of the phase I ivuxolimab trial is reported in the paper. The full study reports these points: Partial responders in the 0.1-3.0 mg/kg groups had among the lowest normalized peripheral clonal expansion, especially among CD8+ T cells. Low levels of normalized T-cell clonal expansion were also seen in some patients who did not respond. After ivuxolimab, expanded clones were on average more numerous among CD8+ T cells than among CD4+ T cells. Which antigens the clonally expanded peripheral T cells were specific for was not determined. At doses of 0.1 to 3.0 mg/kg, clonal expansion of both CD4+ and CD8+ T cells in blood was seen between baseline and week 6.

Genomic DNA was extracted from sorted cells for sequencing of the TCRbeta CDR3 region. The immunoSEQ Assay was used to sequence the TCRbeta CDR3 regions. TCRdb holds this immuneACCESS table with in-frame rearrangements only. Some clones are missing; in checked studies, unresolved V genes explain under half, and the rest has no known cause. In this sample the table shows 130,000 or so clones, 75% to 95% of which occur a single time. The top ten clones comprise 1.1% of the sample. V and J are truncated by 8 bases and 1 base respectively, leaving an intervening sequence of 10 bases. The germline V gene yields MNHEY for CDR1 and SVGAGI for CDR2. Including cysteine and phenylalanine, the CDR3 has 13 amino acids. Just CDR3 DNA is preserved here, 39 bases in frame from base 1. The trial excluded patients who had a history of autoimmune disease or were on systemic immunosuppression. In every dose cohort, peripheral blood was drawn for TCR sequencing at baseline, cycle 4 day 1, and cycle 7 day 1. The samples were drawn from a first-in-human, open-label, multicenter phase I dose-escalation trial of ivuxolimab. Adults with locally advanced or metastatic melanoma, renal cell, hepatocellular, or head and neck squamous cell carcinoma were enrolled in the trial. Before TCR sequencing, CD4+ T cells and CD8+ T cells were sorted from peripheral blood as separate populations.

A word on this clone: No cognate antigen has been identified for it. Within one base of it there is no much larger clone, and no base qualities were kept.

The sequence derives from an adult with an advanced solid tumor such as melanoma, head and neck, liver or kidney cancer. The sequence joins TRBV6-5 to TRBJ2-3, with a tentative D gene TRBD2 over 5 matching bases. The material was CD4+ or CD8+ T cells sorted from blood, obtained in a trial of the OX40 agonist ivuxolimab. The CDR3 is CASGSLGTDTQYF. At the DNA level, the sequence is TGTGCCAGCGGGAGCTTGGGCACAGATACGCAGTATTTT.